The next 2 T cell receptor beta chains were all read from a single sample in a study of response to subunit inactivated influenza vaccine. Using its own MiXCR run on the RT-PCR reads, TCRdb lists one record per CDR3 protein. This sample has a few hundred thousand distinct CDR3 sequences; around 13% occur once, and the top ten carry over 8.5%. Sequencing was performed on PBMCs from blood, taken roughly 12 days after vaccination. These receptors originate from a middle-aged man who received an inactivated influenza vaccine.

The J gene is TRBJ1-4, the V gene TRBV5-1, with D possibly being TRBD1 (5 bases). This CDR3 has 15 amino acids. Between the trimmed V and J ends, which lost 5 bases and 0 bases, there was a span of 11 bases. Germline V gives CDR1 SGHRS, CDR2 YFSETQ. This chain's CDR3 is CASRDTIATNEKLFF. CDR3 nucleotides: TGCGCCAGCAGGGACACAATTGCAACTAATGAAAAACTGTTTTTT.

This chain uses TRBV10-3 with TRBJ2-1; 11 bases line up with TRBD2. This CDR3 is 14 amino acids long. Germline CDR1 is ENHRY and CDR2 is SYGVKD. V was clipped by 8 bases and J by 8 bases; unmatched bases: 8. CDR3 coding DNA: TGTGCCATCCATAGCGGGAGGGCCCTCCATGAGCAGTTCTTC. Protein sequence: CAIHSGRALHEQFF.